This paragraph reports one TCR beta chain. Its cognate antigen is unknown. Germline CDR1 and CDR2: GTSNPN and SVGIG (reference sequence). The CDR3 is 12 residues long. V lost 3 bases and J lost 4, with 9 bases in between. This sample's TCRbeta library carried unique molecular identifier barcodes. Each CDR3 protein is one row after TCRdb ran MiXCR on the PCR reads. The table lists approximately 170,000 distinct CDR3 sequences, around 10% of them singletons. This sample is drawn from a study of T-cell reconstitution after alpha-beta-depleted transplantation in children. General study points: In some patients, recipient T cells and intrathymic progenitors surviving conditioning explained high day-60 diversity. Two months or so post-transplant, alpha-beta T cells reportedly derived from several hundred expanded graft clones.

The chain uses TRBV30 and TRBJ1-2; no firm D call. The TCR sequence derives from a boy aged 2-9 years with acute myeloid leukemia, due to receive a stem cell transplant. Sequences were derived from PBMCs, sampled before TCRalphabeta/CD19-depleted stem cell transplant. CDR3 loop: CAWRAGGYGYTF. Written as DNA, the CDR3 is TGTGCCTGGAGGGCGGGTGGCTATGGCTACACCTTC.